Here is one TCR beta chain with its context. Authors' methods: Nucleated cell number was recorded as an estimate derived from reference gene primer amplification. The data were produced by immunoSEQ multiplex PCR, yet TCRdb's version contains in-frame clones alone and is incomplete. D and trimming come from the DNA, and the V and J calls and clone size come from that table. The table shows 110,000 or so clones, with around 90% occurring only once. The data were obtained in a study of blood T cell repertoires in COVID-19. The wider study: The samples span acute and convalescent COVID-19 from the United States, Italy and Spain. T cells, B-cell-depleted T cells, or PBMCs provided the cDNA or gDNA that served as material.

The CDR3 spans 16 residues. Trimming took 3 bases from V and 2 from J; bases not matched to a gene: 2. Germline CDR1 reads KGHDR; CDR2 reads SFDVKD. This TCR came from a woman aged 50 to 60 with acute or convalescent COVID-19. The chain combines TRBV24-1 with TRBJ1-5; 11 positions agree with TRBD1. Sequencing input: peripheral blood. DNA of the CDR3: TGTGCCACCAGTGATCGGACAGGGGGCGGCAATCAGCCCCAGCATTTT. Its translation is CATSDRTGGGNQPQHF.